This TCR beta chain was identified during a study of blood T cell repertoires in COVID-19. Here immunoSEQ multiplex PCR was the method, and the copy in TCRdb shows in-frame clones only, minus some. This repertoire shows about 240,000 clones, around 88% found once; its top ten account for about 3.5%. The V gene lost 5 bases and the J gene lost 1 base, with 13 bases spanning the gap. CDR3 length: 14 residues. In germline, CDR1 is SGHRS, CDR2 YFSETQ. The genes are TRBV5-1 and TRBJ2-7; D perhaps matches TRBD1 (5 bases). Sample: PBMCs or T cells enriched from blood (not recorded which). This TCR was recovered from a woman aged 40 to 49 with acute COVID-19. CDR3 sequence reads: CASSTVGDSYEQYF. The CDR3 DNA follows: TGCGCCAGCAGTACGGTAGGGGATTCCTACGAGCAGTACTTC.